The 9 T cell receptor beta chains reported below all come from one sample, sequenced in a study of blood T cell repertoires in COVID-19. The data were produced by immunoSEQ multiplex PCR, yet TCRdb's version contains in-frame clones alone and is incomplete. The table has over 150,000 clones, roughly 85% seen once. What was sequenced was peripheral blood. Receptors were obtained from a woman aged 80 or over with acute or convalescent COVID-19.

The sample holds one count of this clone. The chain combines TRBV5-4 with TRBJ2-7, with TRBD2 matching over 10 bases. Germline assignment: CDR1 SGHNT and CDR2 YYREEE (reference sequence). The J segment lost 2 bases and the V segment lost 4 bases, leaving 6 bases of the junction unmatched. The CDR3 sequence is 15 residues long. CDR3 bases: TGTGCCAGCAGCCGACCCGGGACTAGCGCCTACGAGCAGTACTTC. This translates into CASSRPGTSAYEQYF.

The gene calls are TRBV6-5 and TRBJ2-7, with 9 bases identical to TRBD1. The V and J ends lost 6 bases and 4 bases, in that order; junction bases with no gene match: 4. The length of the CDR3 is 13 residues. Germline values: CDR1 MNHEY, CDR2 SVGAGI. CDR3 in amino acids: CASSNGQGYEQYF. For the CDR3, the DNA is TGTGCCAGCAGCAACGGACAGGGGTACGAGCAGTACTTC.

This chain links TRBV5-5 with TRBJ1-5; TRBD1 matches at 11 bases. From germline, CDR1 is SGHKS and CDR2 YYEKEE (reference sequence). CDR3 length: 15 amino acids. The trim removed 3 bases at V and 6 bases at J, leaving 5 bases unmatched. CDR3: CASSSGTGGLQPQHF. DNA of the CDR3: TGTGCCAGCAGCTCCGGGACAGGGGGTCTTCAGCCCCAGCATTTT.

In its sample, this clone was seen once. The chain is built from TRBV6-2 or TRBV6-3 and TRBJ1-2; D call uncertain. Germline V gene lookup returns CDR1 MNHEY and CDR2 SVGEGT. V lost 0 bases to trimming and J lost 4 bases, with 12 bases between them. The CDR3 runs 15 residues. The CDR3, as DNA: TGTGCCAGCAGTTACTCGAGTAATTCCGCCTATGGCTACACCTTC. Its translation: CASSYSSNSAYGYTF.

The chain recombines TRBV27 with TRBJ2-2; TRBD2 is a possible D gene (6 bases). Per the germline V gene, CDR1 is MNHEY and CDR2 is SMNVEV (reference sequence). The V end lost 6 bases, the J end lost 5 bases, and 19 bases lay between the germline ends. The CDR3 length is 16 residues. The CDR3: CASSPQGVSGTGELFF. The DNA for the CDR3 is TGTGCCAGCAGCCCCCAGGGTGTTAGCGGTACCGGGGAGCTGTTTTTT.

The genes are TRBV25-1 and TRBJ2-5, with TRBD1 matching 8 bases. In germline, CDR1 is MGHDK, CDR2 SYGVNS. After removal of 4 bases from V and 5 bases from J, the junction contained 6 bases not matched to a gene. The CDR3 consists of 14 residues. The CDR3 is CASSGAGGYETQYF. CDR3 coding DNA: TGTGCCAGCAGTGGGGCAGGGGGCTATGAGACCCAGTACTTC.

This clone came up once. The J gene is TRBJ1-3, the V gene TRBV9, with TRBD1 matching 9 bases. The CDR3 runs 17 residues. Trimming took 0 bases from V and 0 from J; bases not matched to a gene: 4. The germline CDR1 and CDR2 sequences are SGDLS and YYNGEE. The CDR3 bases are TGTGCCAGCAGCGTAGGGACAGGGGTCAACTCTGGAAACACCATATATTTT. This gives the protein CASSVGTGVNSGNTIYF.

V usage is TRBV9 and J usage is TRBJ2-1; 7 bases align to TRBD1. The trim removed 5 bases at V and 6 bases at J, leaving 11 bases unmatched. In germline, CDR1 is SGDLS, CDR2 YYNGEE. The CDR3 is made up of 15 amino acids. The CDR3 region has the DNA TGTGCCAGCAGTTCCGGGACAGCTTTATCCAATGAGCAGTTCTTC. As protein: CASSSGTALSNEQFF.

The gene calls are TRBV2 and TRBJ1-4; D not resolved. This CDR3 has 15 amino acids. Looked up from germline, CDR1 is SNHLY and CDR2 is FYNNEI. V lost 4 bases and J 0 bases, leaving 9 bases between the germline ends. For the CDR3, the DNA is TGTGCCAGCAGTGGACTGCTTGCAACTAATGAAAAACTGTTTTTT. Its translation is CASSGLLATNEKLFF.